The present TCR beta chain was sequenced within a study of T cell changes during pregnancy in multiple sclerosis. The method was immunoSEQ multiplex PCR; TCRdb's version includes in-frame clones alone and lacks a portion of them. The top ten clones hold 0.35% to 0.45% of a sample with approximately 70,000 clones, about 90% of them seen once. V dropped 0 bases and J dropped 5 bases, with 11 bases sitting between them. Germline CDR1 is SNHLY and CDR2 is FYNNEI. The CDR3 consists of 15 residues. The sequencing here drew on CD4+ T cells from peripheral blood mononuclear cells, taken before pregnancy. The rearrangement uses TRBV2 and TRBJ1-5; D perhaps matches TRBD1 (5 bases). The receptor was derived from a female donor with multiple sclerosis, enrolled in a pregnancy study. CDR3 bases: TGTGCCAGCAGTGAAGCTTCAGGGTTCCATCAGCCCCAGCATTTT. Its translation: CASSEASGFHQPQHF.